The T cell receptor (beta chain) under discussion was sequenced for a study of response to subunit inactivated influenza vaccine. Whole-study findings and limits: The authors offered the suggestion that each seasonal influenza vaccination recruits few new T cells.

TCRdb analysed the RT-PCR reads with MiXCR anew, one entry per CDR3 protein. Of about 170,000 distinct CDR3 sequences in the sample, about 10% were seen once. This CDR3 is 16 amino acids long. CDR1 and CDR2 (germline): MDHEN, SYDVKM. Trimming left V 5 bases short and J 4 bases short, with 19 bases between. About this clonotype itself: Its antigen remains unknown.

This sequence originates from a man between 50 and 69 years old who received an inactivated influenza vaccine. The genes are TRBV28 and TRBJ2-3; no firm D call. The starting material was CD8+ T cells sorted from PBMCs, obtained about 23 months after vaccination. The CDR3 DNA reads TGTGCCAGCAGTCTTCAAGCGCTACGAGAGGCAGATACGCAGTATTTT. Protein: CASSLQALREADTQYF.